These T cell receptor beta chains were read from a single sample in a study of cytomegalovirus exposure and HLA in healthy donors. The data were produced by immunoSEQ multiplex PCR, yet TCRdb's version contains in-frame clones alone and is incomplete. The sample carries 110,000 or so clones, just under 70% recorded once. Sequenced input: PBMCs. The receptor set was obtained from a woman aged 70-85 years in good health and CMV-seropositive. The CDR3 runs from the conserved cysteine through the conserved F or W. Each record gives: J gene, clone size, D gene, V gene, CDR3 protein, CDR3 DNA. A D gene is named only where the DNA matches it firmly. The size field is filled for only some rows; it gives once, few, many or a size class.

j_call: TRBJ2-7
clone_size: -
d_call: TRBD1
v_call: TRBV27
cdr3_aa: CASNRQGVLYEQYF
cdr3_nt: TGTGCCAGCAATCGACAGGGGGTTCTCTACGAGCAGTACTTC

j_call: TRBJ1-1
clone_size: -
d_call: -
v_call: TRBV10-1
cdr3_aa: CASLSRRAGAPVNTEAFF
cdr3_nt: TGCGCCAGCCTTAGTCGCCGAGCAGGGGCACCGGTGAACACTGAAGCTTTCTTT

j_call: TRBJ2-7
clone_size: -
d_call: TRBD1
v_call: TRBV12-5
cdr3_aa: CASGTGQVSYEQYF
cdr3_nt: TGTGCTAGTGGTACCGGACAGGTCTCCTACGAGCAGTACTTC

j_call: TRBJ2-7
clone_size: -
d_call: TRBD1
v_call: TRBV6-6
cdr3_aa: CASTRAGGEYEQYF
cdr3_nt: TGTGCCAGCACACGGGCAGGGGGCGAGTACGAGCAGTACTTC

j_call: TRBJ1-5
clone_size: -
d_call: -
v_call: TRBV30
cdr3_aa: CAWSVSWGDAQPQHF
cdr3_nt: TGTGCCTGGAGTGTAAGTTGGGGGGATGCTCAGCCCCAGCATTTT

j_call: TRBJ1-5
clone_size: few
d_call: -
v_call: TRBV6-6
cdr3_aa: CASSSGPKGEPQHF
cdr3_nt: TGTGCCAGCAGTTCCGGACCCAAAGGGGAGCCCCAGCATTTT

j_call: TRBJ2-7
clone_size: -
d_call: -
v_call: TRBV7-2
cdr3_aa: CASSSRKGLSYEQYF
cdr3_nt: TGTGCCAGCAGCTCCCGAAAGGGACTTAGTTACGAGCAGTACTTC

j_call: TRBJ1-2
clone_size: few
d_call: -
v_call: TRBV19
cdr3_aa: CASSINGGSYGYTF
cdr3_nt: TGTGCCAGTAGTATTAATGGGGGCAGCTATGGCTACACCTTC

j_call: TRBJ2-2
clone_size: -
d_call: TRBD1
v_call: TRBV5-1
cdr3_aa: CASRRDSANTGELFF
cdr3_nt: TGCGCCAGCAGAAGGGACAGCGCAAACACCGGGGAGCTGTTTTTT

j_call: TRBJ2-1
clone_size: few
d_call: -
v_call: TRBV11-2
cdr3_aa: CASSFSGTSYNEQFF
cdr3_nt: TGTGCCAGCAGCTTCTCAGGAACCTCCTACAATGAGCAGTTCTTC

j_call: TRBJ2-5
clone_size: -
d_call: -
v_call: TRBV30
cdr3_aa: CAWSPPPGEETQYF
cdr3_nt: TGTGCCTGGAGTCCCCCCCCGGGAGAAGAGACCCAGTACTTC

j_call: TRBJ2-1
clone_size: few
d_call: -
v_call: TRBV4-3
cdr3_aa: CASSQEVLPSSYNEQFF
cdr3_nt: TGCGCCAGCAGCCAAGAAGTCCTCCCTAGCTCCTACAATGAGCAGTTCTTC

j_call: TRBJ1-6
clone_size: -
d_call: TRBD1
v_call: TRBV9
cdr3_aa: CASSVEGGVGSPLHF
cdr3_nt: TGTGCCAGCAGCGTAGAAGGGGGCGTTGGTTCACCCCTCCACTTT

j_call: TRBJ2-7
clone_size: few
d_call: TRBD1
v_call: TRBV6-1
cdr3_aa: CASSEIGTAKTYEQYF
cdr3_nt: TGTGCCAGCAGTGAAATAGGGACAGCCAAAACCTACGAGCAGTACTTC

j_call: TRBJ2-2
clone_size: -
d_call: TRBD1
v_call: TRBV19
cdr3_aa: CASSIPAWTGRDTGELFF
cdr3_nt: TGTGCCAGTAGTATCCCCGCTTGGACAGGGCGTGACACCGGGGAGCTGTTTTTT

j_call: TRBJ2-5
clone_size: -
d_call: -
v_call: TRBV7-8
cdr3_aa: CASSPTGKEETQYF
cdr3_nt: TGTGCCAGCAGCCCCACAGGAAAGGAGGAGACCCAGTACTTC

j_call: TRBJ1-1
clone_size: -
d_call: -
v_call: TRBV7-9
cdr3_aa: CASSPDRPEAFF
cdr3_nt: TGTGCCAGCAGCCCCGACAGACCTGAAGCTTTCTTT